This T cell receptor (beta chain) was observed in a study of T cell responses to AZD1222 COVID-19 vaccine. In germline, CDR1 is MDHEN, CDR2 SYDVKM. The J segment lost 2 bases and the V segment lost 5 bases, leaving 3 bases of the junction unmatched. The CDR3 length is 13 residues. Clones were read by immunoSEQ multiplex PCR, and TCRdb kept only the in-frame ones, dropping some. The sample contains under 200,000 clones, about 89% of which appear only once. Specimen: peripheral blood, collected on day 0 of AZD1222 vaccination. The chain recombines TRBV28 with TRBJ2-7; the match to TRBD1 covers 7 bases. The sequence was obtained from an adult in good health. In DNA, the CDR3 is TGTGCCAGCAGTCCGACAGGGACCTACGAGCAGTACTTC. Translating gives CASSPTGTYEQYF.